This T cell receptor beta chain was sequenced in a study of immune evolution from preneoplasia to lung adenocarcinoma. TCRdb keeps only in-frame clones here, not all; method: immunoSEQ multiplex PCR. The profile covers approximately 3,000 clones, with roughly 87% appearing a single time and around 3.1% taken by the ten largest. The CDR3 runs to 15 residues. Per the germline V gene, CDR1 is GTSNPN and CDR2 is SVGIG (reference sequence). V shed 4 bases and J 5 bases; nucleotides not matched to a gene: 11. Concerning this clone itself: Its antigen is unknown.

Patients had resection in Japan or China between the mid-2010s and the late 2010s. Each case's diagnosis was confirmed by two pathologists on H&E. Whole-study results and caveats: Top clone frequencies peaked in normal lung, apparently declining through invasive adenocarcinoma. Clonality was highest in normal lung, lower in later-stage lesions apparently.

The specimen was FFPE adjacent normal lung tissue. The TCR was taken from a person between 65 and 80 years old with lung adenocarcinoma. The chain couples TRBV30 to TRBJ2-5, with 9 bases that match TRBD2. The CDR3 here is CAWTPASGMGETQYF. In DNA form, the CDR3 reads TGTGCCTGGACGCCGGCTAGCGGGATGGGCGAGACCCAGTACTTC. Full variable domain (missing parts from reference TRBV30 and TRBJ2-5): SQTIHQWPATLVQPVGSPLSLECTVEGTSNPNLYWYRQAAGRGLQLLFYSVGIGQISSEVPQNLSASRPQDRQFILSSKKLLLSDSGFYLCAWTPASGMGETQYFGPGTRLLVL.